This T cell receptor (beta chain) was documented in a study of human T cells and chemical hapten exposure. The sample's time point: patch test 1, 2 weeks after DPC sensitization. Treatment indicated: therapeutic diphenylcyclopropenone sensitization with weekly scalp DPC. Donors were 18 to 70-year-old alopecia patients suitable for DPC. Total RNA was extracted from unfractionated whole blood. TCRdb re-analysed the RACE reads in MiXCR, keeping a single row per CDR3 protein. The sample lists about 74,000 distinct CDR3 sequences; approximately 29% were seen once. Germline lookup yields CDR1 GTSNPN and CDR2 SVGIG (reference sequence). The CDR3 has 11 amino acids. The germline V and J ends were trimmed by 2 bases and 6 bases, with 8 bases remaining between them.

The specimen was whole blood, collected in connection with sensitization to the hapten diphenylcyclopropenone (DPC). This receptor was taken from a man aged 40-49 years with alopecia areata. Some clones in this sample may be carry-over from other donors' samples. The chain combines TRBV30 with TRBJ2-7; no firm D call. The CDR3 protein is CAWSRAVEQYF. The CDR3 DNA reads TGTGCCTGGAGTCGAGCCGTCGAGCAGTACTTC.